These T cell receptor beta chains were read from a single sample in a study of T cells after yellow fever vaccination. TCRdb processed the 5' RACE reads anew with MiXCR; each CDR3 protein has one entry. The sample lists some 250,000 distinct CDR3 sequences; 6.9% were seen once. Source: CD4+ T cells sorted from PBMCs, taken 15 days after the yellow fever booster vaccination. The receptors derive from a man aged 25-45 years who received the YFV17D yellow fever vaccine. Each CDR3 is given without its conserved first and last residue. A D gene is named only where the DNA matches it firmly.

V | D | length | CDR3
TRBV5-1 | - | 14 | ASSLEDSALTLEQY
TRBV5-1 | TRBD1 | 12 | ASSQRQGAYEQF
TRBV6-5 | - | 13 | ASSSHRSGANVLT
TRBV14 | TRBD1 | 14 | ASSHKTGFGEDTQY
TRBV15 | TRBD2 | 11 | ATGAGVQETQY
TRBV6-1 | TRBD1 | 13 | ASSRGPGSGNTIY
TRBV7-3 | - | 13 | ASSLSLENTGELF
TRBV7-6 | - | 13 | ASSAGFPSTDTQY
TRBV7-2 | - | 15 | ASSSGPDSFFYNEQF
TRBV20-1 | - | 12 | SGEGRKQGEKLF
TRBV4-2 | TRBD2 | 11 | ASSQLAGAEQF
TRBV7-2 | TRBD2 | 13 | ASSLTAGLTGELF
TRBV28 | TRBD1 | 14 | ASSFTSAGGYYEQY
TRBV20-1 | TRBD2 | 14 | SATSGGGLRFETQY
TRBV20-1 | - | 11 | SASGTPTEPLH
TRBV11-2 | TRBD2 | 14 | ASSLGLAGGYNEQF
TRBV7-2 | - | 14 | ASSLGPAGSQAEQY
TRBV18 | TRBD2 | 14 | ASSVTSGPNTGELF
TRBV7-2 | - | 13 | ASSLANRKVYEQY
TRBV24-1 | - | 12 | ATSDPWKSNEQF
TRBV9 | - | 11 | ASSAPSGTVIY
TRBV19 | TRBD1 | 14 | ASSQNRGARTDTQY
TRBV15 | - | 11 | ATSRDSYNEQF
TRBV4-2 | - | 15 | ASSQDSPPSPQETQY
TRBV5-5 | - | 13 | ASSLSGSERNEQF
TRBV28 | - | 12 | ASSWRQAGNTIY
TRBV20-1 | - | 14 | SASPTLGQQTEGQY
TRBV5-1 | - | 10 | ASSWRGDTQY
TRBV5-1 | TRBD2 | 13 | ASRRTSGHTGELF
TRBV28 | - | 13 | ASSLFQGFSTEAF
TRBV7-2 | - | 11 | ASSSTVNSPLH
TRBV12-3/TRBV12-4 | TRBD1 | 10 | ASSSGGQPQH
TRBV20-1 | TRBD2 | 10 | SAAGETGELF
TRBV10-3 | - | 14 | AISGPGGGNTDTQY
TRBV7-2 | - | 14 | ASSFGGPVGTGELF
TRBV10-3 | - | 15 | AISESWGGGGNQPQH
TRBV6-5 | TRBD1 | 14 | ASSFTGQGSIYEQY
TRBV7-2 | TRBD2 | 15 | ASSVLSGLAATDTQY
TRBV5-1 | TRBD1 | 14 | ASSPWTGLSGNEQF
TRBV5-1 | TRBD1 | 12 | ASSLRGQIYEQY
TRBV20-1 | - | 11 | SATRRSTDTQY
TRBV6-2/TRBV6-3 | - | 12 | ASSSLAHINEQF
TRBV4-2 | - | 11 | ASSRGRGNEQY
TRBV20-1 | - | 13 | SARDLERARNEQF
TRBV5-1 | - | 14 | ASSLGPSLSYNEQF
TRBV20-1 | - | 12 | SAASTGVPDTQY
TRBV6-5 | - | 12 | ASSYGGSNQPQH
TRBV10-2 | - | 9 | ASSDNRQRN
TRBV12-3/TRBV12-4 | - | 11 | ASRKNGDYEQY
TRBV4-3 | TRBD2 | 13 | ASSRGGLNYNEQF
TRBV18 | - | 10 | ASSPGETKQY
TRBV20-1 | TRBD2 | 11 | SATSGGVDTQY
TRBV14 | - | 11 | ASSQLSEDTQY
TRBV6-5 | TRBD1 | 15 | ASSYTAGQATYNEQF
TRBV6-6 | - | 9 | ASGARSFGF
TRBV20-1 | - | 11 | SAPGTALYGYT
TRBV6-1 | - | 14 | ASSQLGGAGANVLT